What follows describes a single T cell receptor (beta chain). This entry belongs to a study of OX40 agonist ivuxolimab in advanced cancers. Germline CDR1 reads SGHVS; CDR2 reads FNYEAQ. Trimming stripped 5 bases from V and 3 bases from J, with 11 bases between. The CDR3 consists of 14 residues. Autoimmune disease history or systemic immunosuppression led to patients being barred. Produced via immunoSEQ multiplex PCR; TCRdb's table is partial and in-frame only. The data hold tens of thousands of clones, with 80% to 90% observed a single time. The V call is TRBV7-6, the J call TRBJ1-5; D perhaps matches TRBD1 (5 bases). The source material was CD4+ or CD8+ T cells sorted from blood, sampled in a trial of the OX40 agonist ivuxolimab. This receptor was taken from an adult with an advanced solid tumor such as melanoma, head and neck, liver or kidney cancer. As DNA, the CDR3 is TGTGCCAGCAGCCGGGAGGGGAACAATCAGCCCCAGCATTTT. Translation: CASSREGNNQPQHF.